The 27 T cell receptor beta chains below all came from one sample that was sequenced in a study of cytomegalovirus exposure and HLA in healthy donors. TCRdb's table, derived via immunoSEQ multiplex PCR, lists solely in-frame clones and lacks some. Here the sample spans fewer than 120,000 clones, roughly nine tenths being singletons. The sample was PBMCs. The receptors originated from a woman between 18 and 30 years old in good health and CMV-seronegative.

The J gene is TRBJ1-1, the V gene TRBV29-1; unclear D gene. CDR3 length equals 11 residues. V shed 3 bases and J shed 10 bases, with 12 bases lying between them. CDR1 and CDR2 (germline): SQVTM, ANQGSEA. In DNA, the CDR3 is TGCAGCGTTGAGACTGTCGGAAGAGCTTTCTTT. Its translation is CSVETVGRAFF.

This chain uses TRBV28 with TRBJ2-2, with 8 bases matching TRBD2. The CDR3 extends over 14 amino acids. The germline gives CDR1 MDHEN, CDR2 SYDVKM. Germline trimming cut 7 bases from V and 5 bases from J; bases unmatched to any gene: 6. CDR3 amino acids: CASTDSGGTGELFF. Written as DNA, the CDR3 is TGTGCCAGCACCGACAGCGGGGGAACCGGGGAGCTGTTTTTT.

V is TRBV6-1 and J is TRBJ1-2; no clear D. The CDR3 covers 15 residues. Germline V gives CDR1 MNHNS, CDR2 SASEGT. V was clipped by 5 bases and J by 0 bases, with 13 bases between them. The CDR3 DNA reads TGTGCCAGCAGTACCCAGGTAACAGCTAACTATGGCTACACCTTC. Translation gives CASSTQVTANYGYTF.

This chain connects TRBV7-2 to TRBJ1-4; the D is unclear. CDR1 and CDR2 from the germline V gene are SGHTA and FQGNSA. The V end was cut by 5 bases, the J end by 3 bases, with 13 bases between. The CDR3 has 15 residues. The CDR3 nucleotides are TGTGCCAGCAGCCCGTCGTCCGGGGCTAATGAAAAACTGTTTTTT. Translated: CASSPSSGANEKLFF.

The rearrangement uses TRBV5-1 and TRBJ2-7; perhaps TRBD2 as D (5 bases). The V end was cut by 0 bases, the J end by 5 bases, with 12 bases between. Germline V CDR1 and CDR2: SGHRS, YFSETQ. The length of the CDR3 is 14 residues. As DNA, the CDR3 is TGCGCCAGCAGCTTGGGAGGGATTTCGCACGAGCAGTACTTC. Translation gives CASSLGGISHEQYF.

This chain uses TRBV4-3 with TRBJ1-1; D is unclear. Germline loops: CDR1 LGHNA, CDR2 YSLEER. The V gene lost 4 bases and the J gene lost 5 bases, with 14 bases spanning the gap. The CDR3 consists of 14 residues. The DNA for the CDR3 is TGCGCCAGCAGCCTAGGGTACCCGGGGACTGAAGCTTTCTTT. Its translation is CASSLGYPGTEAFF.

V and J are TRBV5-1 and TRBJ2-7; 7 bases map to TRBD1. This CDR3 region has 13 residues. Germline V gives CDR1 SGHRS, CDR2 YFSETQ. Unmatched junction bases numbered 6, after V lost 7 bases and J lost 2 bases. CDR3 protein: CASSYQGAYEQYF. CDR3 coding DNA: TGCGCCAGCTCCTACCAGGGGGCCTACGAGCAGTACTTC.

The chain recombines TRBV27 with TRBJ2-5; 14 bases fit TRBD2. CDR1 and CDR2 from the germline V gene are MNHEY and SMNVEV (reference sequence). The CDR3 has 15 residues. The V segment lost 6 bases and the J segment 5 bases; nucleotides outside the gene matches: 5. The CDR3 region is CASRFGTSGGETQYF. The CDR3 nucleotides are TGTGCCAGCAGATTCGGGACTAGCGGGGGTGAGACCCAGTACTTC.

This chain connects TRBV28 to TRBJ1-2, with D possibly matching TRBD1 (6 bases). Trimming took 8 bases from V and 2 from J, leaving 15 bases between them. Germline CDR1 is MDHEN and CDR2 is SYDVKM. This CDR3 is built from 14 residues. CDR3 in amino acids: CASELGGRNYGYTF. CDR3 DNA: TGTGCCAGCGAGTTAGGGGGTCGGAACTATGGCTACACCTTC.

This clone was found once. CDR3 region: CASRIGRPCQETQYF. CDR3 sequence (DNA): TGTGCCAGTAGAATTGGCAGGCCGTGCCAAGAGACCCAGTACTTC. The genes are TRBV19 and TRBJ2-5; unclear D gene. V was shortened by 6 bases and J by 1 base, with 15 bases between the two germline ends. Germline V gene sequence: CDR1 LNHDA, CDR2 SQIVND (reference sequence). The CDR3 length is 15 residues. Supplemented by reference TRBV19 and TRBJ2-5, the full variable domain reads DGGITQSPKYLFRKEGQNVTLSCEQNLNHDAMYWYRQDPGQGLRLIYYSQIVNDFQKGDIAEGYSVSREKKESFPLTVTSAQKNPTAFYLCASRIGRPCQETQYFGPGTRLLVL.

The V and J genes are TRBV18 and TRBJ2-7, with 9 bases that match TRBD2. The CDR3 is 17 residues long. CDR1 is KGHSH, CDR2 LQKENI, per germline. Trimming at V came to 0 bases and at J to 1 base, leaving 7 bases not matched to a gene. The CDR3 DNA reads TGTGCCAGCTCACCACCGATTAGCGGGGGACCTTCCTACGAGCAGTACTTC. It encodes CASSPPISGGPSYEQYF.

This chain links TRBV6-9 with TRBJ1-4, with 12 bases matching TRBD1. V was clipped by 2 bases and J by 8 bases; unmatched bases: 6. This CDR3 spans 16 amino acids. The V gene's germline CDR1 is MNHGY and CDR2 SVAAGI. CDR3 nucleotides: TGTGCCAGCAGTTATAATTCCGGGACAGGGGGCGAAAAACTGTTTTTT. Amino acid sequence: CASSYNSGTGGEKLFF.

The count of this clone is one. V gene TRBV4-2 combines with J gene TRBJ2-1; maybe TRBD2 (5 bases). The CDR3 totals 13 residues. V lost 4 bases and J 5 bases, leaving 9 bases between the germline ends. Germline CDR1 is LGHNA and CDR2 is YNFKEQ. The CDR3 DNA reads as TGTGCCAGCAGCCCGGACTGGGACAATGAGCAGTTCTTC. It encodes CASSPDWDNEQFF.

The J gene is TRBJ1-2, the V gene TRBV30; TRBD1 aligns across 7 bases. The J segment lost 6 bases and the V segment lost 3 bases, leaving 4 bases of the junction unmatched. This CDR3 is built from 12 residues. Germline-derived CDR1 and CDR2 are GTSNPN and SVGIG (reference sequence). The CDR3: CAWSPTGDGYTF. The CDR3 DNA reads as TGTGCCTGGAGCCCCACAGGGGATGGCTACACCTTC.

There are a few counts of this clone. The chain couples TRBV10-2 to TRBJ1-2; 7 nucleotides agree with TRBD1. CDR1 is WSHSY and CDR2 is SAAADI in the germline V gene. V lost 2 bases, J lost 2 bases, and 8 bases stayed unmatched. CDR3 size: 16 residues. CDR3 residues: CASSERPTGRNYGYTF. The CDR3 coding sequence is TGCGCCAGCAGTGAGCGGCCGACAGGGAGGAACTATGGCTACACCTTC.

The chain couples TRBV27 to TRBJ2-3, with a possible D match to TRBD1 (5 bases). Germline CDR1 MNHEY, CDR2 SMNVEV (reference sequence). CDR3 length equals 16 residues. The V and J ends lost 5 bases and 4 bases respectively, with 19 bases between them. The CDR3 DNA reads as TGTGCCAGCAGTCCTTCTGGAGCCTTAGGGGCAGATACGCAGTATTTT. This encodes CASSPSGALGADTQYF.

V and J are TRBV5-1 and TRBJ2-3; 11 bases match TRBD2. J was trimmed by 3 bases and V by 0 bases; bases with no gene match: 3. The CDR3 totals 16 residues. The germline CDR1 and CDR2 sequences are SGHRS and YFSETQ. This CDR3 is CASSLGLAGFTDTQYF. In DNA form, the CDR3 reads TGCGCCAGCAGCTTGGGACTAGCGGGGTTTACAGATACGCAGTATTTT.

This clone was observed a few times. This chain uses TRBV30 with TRBJ1-5; no reliable D call. This CDR3 spans 13 amino acids. Trimming removed 2 bases at V and 6 bases at J, with 11 bases between. Germline V CDR1 and CDR2: GTSNPN, SVGIG (reference sequence). CDR3 in amino acids: CAWSPSRGQPQHF. The CDR3 DNA sequence: TGTGCCTGGAGTCCGAGTCGAGGTCAGCCCCAGCATTTT. Drawing the rest from reference TRBV30 and TRBJ1-5, the complete variable domain is SQTIHQWPATLVQPVGSPLSLECTVEGTSNPNLYWYRQAAGRGLQLLFYSVGIGQISSEVPQNLSASRPQDRQFILSSKKLLLSDSGFYLCAWSPSRGQPQHFGDGTRLSIL.

This clone was observed once. The chain uses TRBV18 and TRBJ2-7; 8 bases align to TRBD2. Trimming removed 6 bases from V and 1 base from J; junction bases left unmatched: 8. The CDR3 sequence is 15 residues long. Germline assignment: CDR1 KGHSH and CDR2 LQKENI. CDR3 nucleotide sequence: TGTGCCAGCTCCGAATCAGCGGGGGAATCCTACGAGCAGTACTTC. It yields the protein CASSESAGESYEQYF. The complete variable domain, with remaining parts taken from reference TRBV18 and TRBJ2-7, reads NAGVMQNPRHLVRRRGQEARLRCSPMKGHSHVYWYRQLPEEGLKFMVYLQKENIIDESGMPKERFSAEFPKEGPSILRIQQVVRGDSAAYFCASSESAGESYEQYFGPGTRLTVT.

The DNA of the CDR3 is TGTGCCAGCAGCCCCGGGACTGGGCGCATTGAGCAGTTCTTC. This translates into CASSPGTGRIEQFF. This chain connects TRBV7-9 to TRBJ2-1, with a possible D match to TRBD2 (6 bases). CDR1 is SEHNR, CDR2 FQNEAQ, per germline (reference sequence). The CDR3 length is 14 residues. V was shortened by 5 bases and J by 9 bases, with 17 bases between the two germline ends.

The V call is TRBV7-8, the J call TRBJ1-1; D is undetermined. Trimming cost V 5 bases and J 0 bases, with 16 bases left between them. CDR1 and CDR2 (germline): SGHVS, FQNEAQ. CDR3 length equals 16 residues. In DNA form, the CDR3 reads TGTGCCAGCAGCGCACAGTACCAGCCTATGAACACTGAAGCTTTCTTT. Translating gives CASSAQYQPMNTEAFF.

The chain recombines TRBV5-4 with TRBJ2-6; TRBD1 matches at 11 bases. Germline assignment: CDR1 SGHNT and CDR2 YYREEE (reference sequence). The CDR3 totals 17 residues. Losses at the gene ends were 4 bases for V and 2 bases for J; bases not matched to a gene: 5. This CDR3 reads CASSLGQGAAGANVLTF. CDR3 sequence (DNA): TGTGCCAGCAGCCTAGGACAGGGGGCGGCTGGGGCCAACGTCCTGACTTTC.

The chain employs TRBV29-1 and TRBJ2-4; D remains ambiguous. Trimming took 2 bases from V and 1 from J, leaving 6 bases between them. Germline V gene sequence: CDR1 SQVTM, CDR2 ANQGSEA. The CDR3 runs to 13 residues. This CDR3 is CSVELEAKNIQYF. The DNA of the CDR3 is TGCAGCGTTGAACTGGAGGCCAAAAACATTCAGTACTTC.

This clone was seen once. The V and J genes are TRBV7-6 and TRBJ2-5, with D possibly matching TRBD2 (6 bases). V was clipped by 3 bases and J by 1 base, with 15 bases between them. Germline V gene lookup returns CDR1 SGHVS and CDR2 FNYEAQ. This CDR3 is 16 amino acids long. CDR3 loop: CASSLAGPSFQETQYF. The CDR3 nucleotides are TGTGCCAGCAGCTTGGCGGGACCATCTTTCCAAGAGACCCAGTACTTC.

The chain carries TRBV27 and TRBJ2-1; D is ambiguous. The CDR3 spans 14 residues. The germline V gene encodes CDR1 MNHEY and CDR2 SMNVEV (reference sequence). V lost 8 bases, J lost 0 bases, and 11 bases lay in between. CDR3 DNA: TGTGCCAGCTTCCCTTCCGGCTCCTACAATGAGCAGTTCTTC. Protein sequence: CASFPSGSYNEQFF.

The chain has TRBV19 and TRBJ1-5; 10 nucleotides line up with TRBD1. The CDR3 runs to 17 residues. The junction had 8 bases not matched to a gene; V was cut back by 4 bases and J by 2 bases. Per germline, CDR1 LNHDA and CDR2 SQIVND (reference sequence). CDR3 sequence reads: CASSTRTGGSGNQPQHF. The CDR3 bases are TGTGCCAGTAGTACCCGGACAGGGGGATCCGGCAATCAGCCCCAGCATTTT.

This CDR3 is CASSHTGYQNTEAFF. The CDR3 DNA is TGTGCCAGCTCCCACACAGGTTACCAGAACACTGAAGCTTTCTTT. The chain joins TRBV18 to TRBJ1-1; the D gene is possibly TRBD1 (5 bases). Trimming took off 6 bases at V and 1 base at J, with 15 bases between the two ends. From germline, CDR1 is KGHSH and CDR2 LQKENI. This CDR3 is built from 15 residues.